This T cell receptor beta chain was found in a study of CD8 T cells in ankylosing spondylitis. Findings of the study overall: Reports say disease-linked clones showed up significantly more in matched ankylosing spondylitis synovial fluid.

Making the TCR beta libraries involved quantitative 5'-RACE with molecular barcodes. One entry per CDR3 protein results from TCRdb running MiXCR on the 5' RACE reads. This table has about 220,000 distinct CDR3 sequences, roughly 10% appearing once. In this sample, this clonotype turned up many times. The antigen is not known. One end of the junction does not line up with germline, which may come from a read error. The CDR3 consists of 14 residues. Germline V lookup: CDR1 SSHAT, CDR2 FNYEAQ (reference sequence). This receptor was identified in a male donor with ankylosing spondylitis or in good health (not recorded which). The sample taken for sequencing was blood, either unsorted or a sorted T cell fraction (not recorded which). The chain combines TRBV7-7 with TRBJ2-1, with 9 positions matching TRBD1. DNA for the CDR3: TGTGCTAGCAGCCTCGGGACAGGGAACAATGAGCAGTTCTTC. This gives the protein CASSLGTGNNEQFF.